This passage covers 32 T cell receptor beta chains from one sample sequenced in a study of T-cell reconstitution after alpha-beta-depleted transplantation in children. Unique molecular identifiers were incorporated when the TCRbeta library was constructed. Via MiXCR, TCRdb re-called the PCR reads, giving one row per CDR3 protein. The sample shows almost 600,000 distinct CDR3 sequences, 27% of them seen only once. The sample was PBMCs, taken before TCRalphabeta/CD19-depleted stem cell transplant. The receptor source for this set is a boy under three years old with Wiskott-Aldrich syndrome, due to receive a stem cell transplant.

This clonotype appeared a few times. The chain links TRBV10-3 to TRBJ2-1, with D hard to call. Looked up from germline, CDR1 is ENHRY and CDR2 is SYGVKD. V was pared by 9 bases and J by 0 bases, with 12 bases between. This CDR3 is built from 14 residues. CDR3 protein: CAIVDGPSYNEQFF. The CDR3, as DNA: TGTGCCATTGTTGACGGGCCCTCCTACAATGAGCAGTTCTTC.

In its sample, this clonotype was seen a few times. For the CDR3, the DNA is TGTGCCAGCTCACCCCTAGGGACTGCCTATGGCTACACCTTC. Translated: CASSPLGTAYGYTF. The chain carries TRBV18 and TRBJ1-2, with D perhaps TRBD1 (5 bases). Trimming left V 3 bases short and J 4 bases short, with 12 bases between. CDR3 size: 14 residues. CDR1 is KGHSH and CDR2 is LQKENI in the germline V gene.

This clonotype has just a few counts. The V gene is TRBV6-1, the J gene TRBJ1-5; D unclear. Germline V gene data show CDR1 as MNHNS and CDR2 as SASEGT. V was trimmed by 3 bases and J by 4 bases, leaving 7 bases between them. The CDR3 runs to 13 residues. This CDR3 is CASSEVLNQPQHF. The CDR3 DNA follows: TGTGCCAGCAGTGAGGTACTGAATCAGCCCCAGCATTTT.

This clonotype has only a few counts. The genes are TRBV20-1 and TRBJ2-7; D remains ambiguous. V gave up 3 bases and J gave up 3 bases, with 15 bases separating them. This CDR3 spans 14 amino acids. The germline V gene has CDR1 DFQATT and CDR2 SNEGSKA (reference sequence). CDR3: CSASPTRTVYEQYF. The CDR3 DNA is TGCAGTGCTAGTCCCACCAGAACAGTCTACGAGCAGTACTTC.

This clonotype was counted only a few times. J is TRBJ1-6 and V is TRBV20-1; no reliable D call. The V gene's germline CDR1 is DFQATT and CDR2 SNEGSKA (reference sequence). This CDR3 has 12 amino acids. The germline V and J ends were trimmed by 2 bases and 7 bases, with 6 bases remaining between them. This chain's CDR3 is CSARIGNSPLHF. Written as DNA, the CDR3 is TGCAGTGCTAGAATAGGGAATTCACCCCTCCACTTT.

This clonotype was counted a few times. The gene calls are TRBV5-1 and TRBJ1-1, with D perhaps matching TRBD1 (6 bases). The CDR3 is 17 residues long. The ends were cut back, 0 bases at V and 0 bases at J, with 15 bases in the middle. The germline V gene has CDR1 SGHRS and CDR2 YFSETQ. The CDR3 DNA reads TGCGCCAGCAGCTTGGCCGGCCTGGACAGAATGAACACTGAAGCTTTCTTT. Protein product: CASSLAGLDRMNTEAFF.

This clonotype came up a few times. This chain links TRBV5-1 with TRBJ2-1; D gene unclear. The length of the CDR3 is 13 residues. V lost 0 bases, J lost 9 bases, and 10 bases lay in between. Germline V CDR1 and CDR2: SGHRS, YFSETQ. CDR3 protein: CASSLGMVGEQFF. The CDR3 DNA sequence: TGCGCCAGCAGCTTGGGGATGGTGGGTGAGCAGTTCTTC.

This clonotype showed up just a few times. This chain uses TRBV15 with TRBJ2-5; D not certain. The CDR3 has 12 residues. The germline V gene encodes CDR1 LNHNV and CDR2 YYDKDF (reference sequence). The V and J ends lost 2 bases and 2 bases respectively, with 3 bases between them. CDR3 residues: CATSRRQETQYF. DNA of the CDR3: TGTGCCACCAGCAGAAGACAAGAGACCCAGTACTTC.

This clonotype occurred a few times. The chain is built from TRBV5-1 and TRBJ1-3, with unresolved D. CDR3 length equals 15 residues. Between the trimmed V and J ends, which lost 1 base and 0 bases, there was a span of 8 bases. Germline assignment: CDR1 SGHRS and CDR2 YFSETQ. The CDR3 DNA follows: TGCGCCAGCAGCTTGACATCCGGCTCTGGAAACACCATATATTTT. Amino acid sequence: CASSLTSGSGNTIYF.

This clonotype was recorded only once. The chain couples TRBV27 to TRBJ2-1, with a weak D call TRBD2 (6 bases). V was clipped by 0 bases and J by 0 bases, with 9 bases between them. Germline CDR1 is MNHEY and CDR2 is SMNVEV (reference sequence). The CDR3 runs to 16 residues. The CDR3 nucleotides read TGTGCCAGCAGTTTATCTAGCGGCCCCTCCTACAATGAGCAGTTCTTC. Amino acid sequence: CASSLSSGPSYNEQFF.

The chain couples TRBV10-2 to TRBJ2-1; D may match TRBD1 or TRBD2 (5 bases each). The V end was cut by 3 bases, the J end by 0 bases, with 9 bases between. The length of the CDR3 is 15 residues. Per the germline V gene, CDR1 is WSHSY and CDR2 is SAAADI. The CDR3 sequence is CASSDRGSSYNEQFF. The CDR3 coding sequence is TGCGCCAGCAGTGACCGGGGCAGCTCCTACAATGAGCAGTTCTTC.

This clonotype has a count of ten or more. The chain employs TRBV20-1 and TRBJ2-1; 7 bases line up with TRBD2. The CDR3 runs to 14 residues. The V gene end was trimmed by 3 bases and the J gene end by 0 bases; junction bases not matched to a gene: 2. Germline V gene sequence: CDR1 DFQATT, CDR2 SNEGSKA (reference sequence). This CDR3 is CSASGGSSYNEQFF. CDR3 in DNA: TGCAGTGCTAGTGGCGGGAGCTCCTACAATGAGCAGTTCTTC.

CDR3 residues: CSARDREGRSEQYF. The CDR3 DNA is TGCAGTGCTAGAGACAGGGAGGGTCGTTCAGAGCAGTACTTC. V gene TRBV20-1 combines with J gene TRBJ2-7, with TRBD2 identical over 7 bases. Germline assignment: CDR1 DFQATT and CDR2 SNEGSKA (reference sequence). Trimming took 0 bases from V and 7 from J; bases not matched to a gene: 9. This CDR3 is built from 14 residues.

This clonotype was detected only once. The chain uses TRBV14 and TRBJ2-7; D might be TRBD2 (5 bases). In germline, CDR1 is SGHDN, CDR2 FVKESK. With 1 base removed from V and 0 bases from J, the gap between germline ends came to 22 bases. This CDR3 has 19 amino acids. The CDR3 region has the DNA TGTGCCAGCAGCCAAGTTATCCGAGGCCGGGTTGGAGGCTCCTACGAGCAGTACTTC. Amino acid sequence: CASSQVIRGRVGGSYEQYF.

Written as DNA, the CDR3 is TGTGCCAGCAGTTTCCTGACAGGCACCTACGAGCAGTACTTC. Its translation is CASSFLTGTYEQYF. J is TRBJ2-7 and V is TRBV12-3 or TRBV12-4; D might be TRBD1 (6 bases). V lost 3 bases and J 2 bases, leaving 11 bases between the germline ends. The CDR3 covers 14 residues.

The genes are TRBV6-2 or TRBV6-3 and TRBJ1-5; 8 bases align to TRBD1. The CDR3 sequence is 15 residues long. Germline loops: CDR1 MNHEY, CDR2 SVGEGT. The ends lost 6 bases at V and 3 bases at J; junction bases unmatched: 7. CDR3 sequence (DNA): TGTGCCAGCAGGCGAACAGGGGGATTCAATCAGCCCCAGCATTTT. It codes for CASRRTGGFNQPQHF.

V is TRBV5-1 and J is TRBJ2-7; weak D call: TRBD2 (6 bases). The CDR3 covers 15 residues. The V end lost 4 bases, the J end lost 1 base, and 15 bases lay between the germline ends. Germline V lookup: CDR1 SGHRS, CDR2 YFSETQ. The chain's CDR3 is CASSQEAGRSYEQYF. The CDR3 region has the DNA TGCGCCAGCAGCCAAGAGGCGGGACGGTCCTACGAGCAGTACTTC.

This clonotype was recorded a few times. The V gene is TRBV29-1, the J gene TRBJ2-2; weak D call: TRBD1 (7 bases). V lost 6 bases and J 3 bases, leaving 20 bases between the germline ends. The CDR3 has 16 amino acids. Germline V gene sequence: CDR1 SQVTM, CDR2 ANQGSEA. DNA of the CDR3: TGCAGCGTGCGAATAGGGGGCGCGGGGTACACCGGGGAGCTGTTTTTT. It specifies CSVRIGGAGYTGELFF.

This clonotype was counted a few times. The chain couples TRBV6-5 to TRBJ2-3, with D perhaps TRBD1 (6 bases). The length of the CDR3 is 15 residues. V shed 0 bases and J shed 4 bases, with 11 bases lying between them. Germline V gene lookup returns CDR1 MNHEY and CDR2 SVGAGI. This chain's CDR3 is CASSYSQGMADTQYF. DNA of the CDR3: TGTGCCAGCAGTTACTCGCAGGGGATGGCAGATACGCAGTATTTT.

The chain uses TRBV5-6 and TRBJ2-4, with a possible D match to TRBD2 (6 bases). V was trimmed by 0 bases and J by 12 bases, leaving 7 bases between them. Looked up from germline, CDR1 is SGHDT and CDR2 is YYEEEE. The CDR3 sequence is 11 residues long. Here the CDR3 DNA reads TGTGCCAGCAGCTTGGGGGAGGATCAGTACTTC. Translation gives CASSLGEDQYF. The whole variable domain, filled in from reference TRBV5-6 and TRBJ2-4, reads DAGVTQSPTHLIKTRGQQVTLRCSPKSGHDTVSWYQQALGQGPQFIFQYYEEEERQRGNFPDRFSGHQFPNYSSELNVNALLLGDSALYLCASSLGEDQYFGAGTRLSVL.

Ten or more counts support this clonotype. The chain combines TRBV5-6 with TRBJ2-1; D gene ambiguous. Trimming removed 1 base from V and 1 base from J, with 6 bases in between. The length of the CDR3 is 14 residues. From germline, CDR1 is SGHDT and CDR2 YYEEEE. This CDR3 reads CASSLYGSYNEQFF. CDR3 bases: TGTGCCAGCAGCTTGTACGGTTCCTACAATGAGCAGTTCTTC.

This chain uses TRBV6-5 with TRBJ2-1, with TRBD2 matching over 15 bases. CDR3 length: 19 residues. Per germline, CDR1 MNHEY and CDR2 SVGAGI. V lost 4 bases to trimming and J lost 1 base; unmatched junction nucleotides: 8. The CDR3 is CASSSRTSGRVLSYNEQFF. The DNA of the CDR3 is TGTGCCAGCAGTTCCCGGACTAGCGGGAGGGTCCTATCCTACAATGAGCAGTTCTTC.

The CDR3 nucleotides read TGCGCCAGCAGCTTGCGACTTGGGGGAATGAATGAGCAGTTCTTC. Protein sequence: CASSLRLGGMNEQFF. This chain uses TRBV5-1 with TRBJ2-1; D might be TRBD1 or TRBD2, each matching 5 bases. V was cut by 1 base and J by 7 bases, with 15 bases left in between. This CDR3 has 15 residues. Germline CDR1 SGHRS, CDR2 YFSETQ.

The V gene is TRBV5-1, the J gene TRBJ2-7; possibly TRBD2 for D (5 bases). Per germline, CDR1 SGHRS and CDR2 YFSETQ. V lost 2 bases and J 2 bases, leaving 11 bases between the germline ends. This CDR3 is 14 amino acids long. The CDR3 loop reads CASSLREGTYEQYF. The CDR3, as DNA: TGCGCCAGCAGCTTACGGGAAGGGACCTACGAGCAGTACTTC. The complete variable domain, with remaining parts taken from reference TRBV5-1 and TRBJ2-7, reads KAGVTQTPRYLIKTRGQQVTLSCSPISGHRSVSWYQQTPGQGLQFLFEYFSETQRNKGNFPGRFSGRQFSNSRSEMNVSTLELGDSALYLCASSLREGTYEQYFGPGTRLTVT.

The rearrangement links TRBV25-1 to TRBJ2-5; D is possibly TRBD1 or TRBD2 (6 bases each). The length of the CDR3 is 13 residues. Trimming took 6 bases from V and 5 from J, leaving 13 bases between them. Germline V gene lookup returns CDR1 MGHDK and CDR2 SYGVNS. CDR3 sequence reads: CASSKGGRETQYF. The CDR3 DNA follows: TGTGCCAGCAGCAAGGGGGGCCGGGAGACCCAGTACTTC. Supplemented by reference TRBV25-1 and TRBJ2-5, the full variable domain reads EADIYQTPRYLVIGTGKKITLECSQTMGHDKMYWYQQDPGMELHLIHYSYGVNSTEKGDLSSESTVSRIRTEHFPLTLESARPSHTSQYLCASSKGGRETQYFGPGTRLLVL.

The gene calls are TRBV3-1 and TRBJ2-2, with 8 bases lining up with TRBD2. Germline lookup yields CDR1 LGHDT and CDR2 YNNKEL (reference sequence). V was clipped by 4 bases and J by 6 bases; unmatched bases: 4. The CDR3 extends over 14 amino acids. The CDR3 is CASSRGTSPGELFF. The CDR3 region has the DNA TGTGCCAGCAGCCGAGGGACTAGTCCCGGGGAGCTGTTTTTT.

The sample holds a few counts of this clonotype. This chain joins TRBV20-1 and TRBJ1-5; 8 positions agree with TRBD1. This CDR3 has 14 amino acids. The germline CDR1 and CDR2 sequences are DFQATT and SNEGSKA (reference sequence). After removal of 3 bases from V and 5 bases from J, the junction contained 6 bases not matched to a gene. CDR3 amino acids: CSASHRDRYQPQHF. The CDR3 region has the DNA TGCAGTGCTAGTCACCGGGACAGGTATCAGCCCCAGCATTTT.

V gene TRBV12-3 or TRBV12-4 combines with J gene TRBJ1-2; D is uncertain. This CDR3 contains 12 residues. Between the trimmed V and J ends, which lost 9 bases and 1 base, there was a span of 9 bases. CDR3 DNA sequence: TGTGCCAGTAGCGAGGGTAACTATGGCTACACCTTC. It translates to CASSEGNYGYTF.

A few counts support this clonotype. V and J are TRBV12-3 or TRBV12-4 and TRBJ2-7, with unresolved D. The germline V and J ends were trimmed by 7 bases and 3 bases, with 10 bases remaining between them. CDR3 size: 12 residues. CDR3 DNA: TGTGCCAGCATGGGCTGGGACTACGAGCAGTACTTC. It encodes CASMGWDYEQYF.

The rearrangement joins TRBV27 to TRBJ2-1; possible D gene TRBD1, 6 bases. The V and J ends lost 6 bases and 4 bases respectively, with 19 bases between them. The CDR3 loop spans 16 amino acids. Germline V gives CDR1 MNHEY, CDR2 SMNVEV (reference sequence). This CDR3 reads CASSSYIFGTYNEQFF. CDR3 coding DNA: TGTGCCAGCAGCTCATACATCTTCGGGACATACAATGAGCAGTTCTTC.

This clonotype was picked up a small number of times. The rearrangement links TRBV20-1 to TRBJ2-1; 13 nucleotides line up with TRBD2. CDR1 is DFQATT, CDR2 SNEGSKA, per germline (reference sequence). Losses at the gene ends were 0 bases for V and 9 bases for J; bases not matched to a gene: 8. The CDR3 runs to 16 residues. The CDR3 region is CSARDHSGLAGTEQFF. CDR3 DNA sequence: TGCAGTGCTAGAGATCATTCGGGACTAGCGGGAACTGAGCAGTTCTTC.

The chain carries TRBV5-1 and TRBJ2-1; TRBD2 aligns across 13 bases. In germline, CDR1 is SGHRS, CDR2 YFSETQ. The CDR3 is made up of 16 amino acids. Trimming removed 0 bases from V and 9 bases from J; junction bases left unmatched: 6. The DNA for the CDR3 is TGCGCCAGCAGCTTGGTGGGACTAGCGGGACTTGCTGAGCAGTTCTTC. Translating gives CASSLVGLAGLAEQFF.